This TCR beta chain was obtained from a study of blood T cells in healthy people across ages. Study results and limitations: There was a strong correlation between TCR beta diversity and naive T cell percentage.

The V gene's germline CDR1 is MNHNY and CDR2 SVGAGI (reference sequence). The V end lost 8 bases, the J end lost 7 bases, and 14 bases lay between the germline ends. CDR3 length equals 12 residues. This clonotype came up many times. Its antigen is currently unknown. Then a second PCR, running roughly 7 to 11 cycles, was carried out with a sample-barcoded 5' primer and a J-beta primer mix. TCRdb independently ran MiXCR on the 5' RACE reads; one entry per CDR3 protein. The data contain roughly 800,000 distinct CDR3 sequences, about 34% of them singletons. V and J are TRBV6-6 and TRBJ2-5; D is perhaps TRBD1 or TRBD2 (5 bases each). Specimen: blood. The TCR comes from a man aged 18 to 35 in good health. The CDR3 loop reads CASEGTAGTQYF. CDR3 coding DNA: TGTGCCAGCGAAGGGACGGCAGGGACCCAGTACTTC.